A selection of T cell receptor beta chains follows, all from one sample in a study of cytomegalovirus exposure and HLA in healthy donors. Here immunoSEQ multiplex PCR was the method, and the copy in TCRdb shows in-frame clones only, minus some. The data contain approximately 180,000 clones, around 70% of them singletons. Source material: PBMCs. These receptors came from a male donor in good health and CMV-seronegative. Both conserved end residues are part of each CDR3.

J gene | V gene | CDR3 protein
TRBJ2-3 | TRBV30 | CAWGDGAGVGTDTQYF
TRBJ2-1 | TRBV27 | CASSLAHNEQFF
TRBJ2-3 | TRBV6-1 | CARFNIAGGLDTQYF
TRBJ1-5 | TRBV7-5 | CASSQDTRNQPQHF
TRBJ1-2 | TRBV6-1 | CASSELSGYTF
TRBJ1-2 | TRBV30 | CALRGGKGTVGYTF
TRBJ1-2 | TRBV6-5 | CASTHMGAGYGYTF
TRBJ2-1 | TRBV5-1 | CASSLSGSFIYNEQFF
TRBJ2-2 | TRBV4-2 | CASSQPNRGGTGELFF
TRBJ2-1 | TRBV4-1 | CAGSRDRDNEQFF
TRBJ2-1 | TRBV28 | CASSPRVSGDYNEQFF
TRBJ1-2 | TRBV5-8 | CASSDRGEWGGYTF
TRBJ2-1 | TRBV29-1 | CSVGPSSYNEQFF
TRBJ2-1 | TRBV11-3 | CASSLNSGTYNEQFF
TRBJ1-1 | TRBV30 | CAWSTTGSTEAFF
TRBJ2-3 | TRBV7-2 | CASSLAGGVDTQYF
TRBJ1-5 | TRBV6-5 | CASSYNWGVDQPQHF
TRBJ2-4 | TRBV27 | CASSLGTAEAKNIQYF
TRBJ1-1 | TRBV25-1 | CASSEFGATEAFF
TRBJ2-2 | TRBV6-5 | CASSQGWGTGELFF
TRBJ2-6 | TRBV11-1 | CASSNRGSGANVLTF
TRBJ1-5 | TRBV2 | CASNRAGTGLSNQPQHF
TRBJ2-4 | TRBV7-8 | CASSSPTSGSLFGAKNIQYF
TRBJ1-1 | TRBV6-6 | CASSFRTEAFF
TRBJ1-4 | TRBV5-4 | CASSNRTGNEKLFF
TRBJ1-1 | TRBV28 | CASSLTGVRQAFF
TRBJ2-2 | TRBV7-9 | CASSPQGSNTGELFF
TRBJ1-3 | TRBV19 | CASSIDRGENTIYF
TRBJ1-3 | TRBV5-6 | CASTPGGSWPNTIYF
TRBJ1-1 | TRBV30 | CAWSAYRDRENEAFF
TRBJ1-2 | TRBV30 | CAWNPATLARLIGYTF
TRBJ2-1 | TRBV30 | CAWSSGGNEQFF
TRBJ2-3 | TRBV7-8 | CASSLFLLAGVDTQYF
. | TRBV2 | CASSEETGGEQYF
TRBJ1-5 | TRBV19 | CASSIDRGTVNQPQHF
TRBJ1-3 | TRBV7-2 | CASSLVQGAGNTIYF
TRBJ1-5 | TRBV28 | CASRSGTEDQPQHF
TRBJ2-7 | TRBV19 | CASSLQGSSEQYF
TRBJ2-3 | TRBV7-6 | CASSLVSDTQYF
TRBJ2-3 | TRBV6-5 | CASSYSPLPTDTQYF
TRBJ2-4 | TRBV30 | CAWSYRTGGFYIQYF
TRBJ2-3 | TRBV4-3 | CASSQAGYTDTQYF
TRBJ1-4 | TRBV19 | CASSMGQNEKLFF